This T cell receptor (beta chain) was profiled in a study of long-term antiretroviral therapy in people with HIV. General study findings and limits: Clones that had undergone expansion before ART dominated the repertoire at all time points. Spans of CDR3 length were tighter for HIV repertoires than for controls. ART-treated samples gained diversity yet remained below transplant donor controls.

Every HIV-positive participant received treatment in the United States. In regard to this clone: No antigen is known for it.

They ran version v3.0 of the immunoSEQ assay at survey level. Profiled with immunoSEQ multiplex PCR; TCRdb holds only in-frame clones, not every one. The data show roughly 20,000 clones, 80% seen once. The receptor was isolated from a woman in her thirties or forties with HIV. The sequenced sample was unsorted PBMCs, obtained 0.2 years after starting antiretroviral therapy.

For the CDR3, the DNA is TGTGCCAGCAGTTACTCCCAGGGTTACTACGAGCAGTACTTC. Translating it yields CASSYSQGYYEQYF. The chain joins TRBV6-6 to TRBJ2-7; D possibly corresponds to TRBD1 (5 bases). CDR3 size: 14 residues. In germline, CDR1 is MNHNY, CDR2 SVGAGI (reference sequence). V shed 0 bases and J shed 3 bases, with 9 bases lying between them.